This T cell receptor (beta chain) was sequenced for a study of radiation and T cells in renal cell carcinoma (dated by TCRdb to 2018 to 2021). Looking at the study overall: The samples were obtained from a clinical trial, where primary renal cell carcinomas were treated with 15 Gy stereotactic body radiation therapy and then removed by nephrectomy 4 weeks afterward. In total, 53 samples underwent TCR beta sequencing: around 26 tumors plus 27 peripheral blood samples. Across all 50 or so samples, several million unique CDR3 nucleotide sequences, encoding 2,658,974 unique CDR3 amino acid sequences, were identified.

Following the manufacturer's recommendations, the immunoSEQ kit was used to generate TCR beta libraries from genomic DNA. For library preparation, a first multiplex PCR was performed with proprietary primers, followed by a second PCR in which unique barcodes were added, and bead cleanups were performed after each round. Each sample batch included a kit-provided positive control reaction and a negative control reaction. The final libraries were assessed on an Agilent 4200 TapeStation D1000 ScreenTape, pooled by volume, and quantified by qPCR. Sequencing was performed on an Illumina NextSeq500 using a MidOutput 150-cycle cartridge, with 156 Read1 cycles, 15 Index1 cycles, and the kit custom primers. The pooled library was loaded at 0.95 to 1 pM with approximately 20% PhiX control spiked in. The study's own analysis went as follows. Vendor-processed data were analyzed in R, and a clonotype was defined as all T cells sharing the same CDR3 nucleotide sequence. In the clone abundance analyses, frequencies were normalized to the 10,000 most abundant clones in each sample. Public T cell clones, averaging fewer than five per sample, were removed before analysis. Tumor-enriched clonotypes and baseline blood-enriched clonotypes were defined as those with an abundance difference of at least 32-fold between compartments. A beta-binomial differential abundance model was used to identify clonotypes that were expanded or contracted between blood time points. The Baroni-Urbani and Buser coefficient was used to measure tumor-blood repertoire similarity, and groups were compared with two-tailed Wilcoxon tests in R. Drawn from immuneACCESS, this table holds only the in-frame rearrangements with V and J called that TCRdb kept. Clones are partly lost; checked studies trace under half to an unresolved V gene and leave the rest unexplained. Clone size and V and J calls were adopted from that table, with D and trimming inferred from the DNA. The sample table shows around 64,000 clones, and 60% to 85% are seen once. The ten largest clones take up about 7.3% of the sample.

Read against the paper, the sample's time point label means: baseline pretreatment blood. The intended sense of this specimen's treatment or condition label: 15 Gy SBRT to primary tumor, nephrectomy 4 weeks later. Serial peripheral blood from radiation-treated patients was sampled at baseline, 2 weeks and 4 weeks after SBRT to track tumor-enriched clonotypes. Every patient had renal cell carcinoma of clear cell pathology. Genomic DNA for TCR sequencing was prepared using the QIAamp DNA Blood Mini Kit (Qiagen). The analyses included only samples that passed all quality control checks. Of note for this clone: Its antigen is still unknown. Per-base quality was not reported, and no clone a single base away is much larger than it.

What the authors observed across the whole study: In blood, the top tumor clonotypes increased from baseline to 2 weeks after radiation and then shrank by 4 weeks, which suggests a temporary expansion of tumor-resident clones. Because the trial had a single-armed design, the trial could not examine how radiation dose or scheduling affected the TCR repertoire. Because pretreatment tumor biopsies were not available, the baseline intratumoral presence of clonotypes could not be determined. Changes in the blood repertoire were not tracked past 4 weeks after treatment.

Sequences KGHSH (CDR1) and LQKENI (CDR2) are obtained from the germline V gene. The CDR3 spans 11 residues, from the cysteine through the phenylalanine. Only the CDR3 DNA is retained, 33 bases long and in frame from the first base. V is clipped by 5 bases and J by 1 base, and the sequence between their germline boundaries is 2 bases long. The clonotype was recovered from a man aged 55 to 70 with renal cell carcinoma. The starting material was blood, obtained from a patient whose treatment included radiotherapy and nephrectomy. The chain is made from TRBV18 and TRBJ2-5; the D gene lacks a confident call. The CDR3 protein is CASSSQETQYF. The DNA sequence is TGTGCCAGCTCATCCCAAGAGACCCAGTACTTC.